This is a list of T cell receptor beta chains from one sample in a study of shared clonotypes between healthy human individuals. Assay used: immunoSEQ multiplex PCR; TCRdb lists only in-frame clones, some missing. The sample holds a few million clones, around nine tenths seen once. What was sequenced was naive CD4+ T cells sorted from blood. Every receptor here comes from a man aged 18 to 35 in good health. Each CDR3 is given without its conserved first and last residue.

j_call v_call cdr3_aa
TRBJ1-1 TRBV5-4 ASSLRERGTEAF
TRBJ2-1 TRBV6-5 ASSPQGGAYNEQF
NA TRBV4-1 ASSQGGDPYEQY
TRBJ2-5 TRBV5-1 ASSLGTGGMETQY
TRBJ1-5 TRBV9 ASSVGDRPSQPQH
TRBJ1-3 TRBV7-2 ASSLTGTEARWY
TRBJ2-7 TRBV18 ASSPGQAPAGEQY
TRBJ2-7 TRBV5-1 ASSLWGQGTYEQY
TRBJ1-6 TRBV19 ASSIRPGAQSSYNSPLH
TRBJ2-7 TRBV5-4 ASSSGQGYEQY
TRBJ2-7 TRBV6-6 ASSYTRTGLDEQY
TRBJ2-7 TRBV6-5 ASRTLWPESYEQY
TRBJ2-1 TRBV6-5 ASSRDRGNEQF
TRBJ2-1 TRBV5-1 ASSRSGTSGGLNEQF
TRBJ1-3 TRBV5-1 ASSPWRGRETHSGNTIY
TRBJ2-3 TRBV19 ASHLGGTDTQY
TRBJ2-6 TRBV6-1 ASTPSSGANVLT
TRBJ1-2 TRBV10-3 AIRTTGENYGYT
TRBJ1-3 TRBV4-1 ASSRGTALGNTIY
TRBJ1-1 TRBV11-3 ASSLESGTEAF
TRBJ2-2 TRBV2 ASARGGANTGELF
TRBJ1-1 TRBV5-8 ASRRGTEAF
TRBJ1-5 TRBV18 ASSRILVENSNQPQH
TRBJ2-5 TRBV21-1 ASSRDSTLETQY
TRBJ1-1 TRBV5-4 ASSSGLPGAEAF
TRBJ2-1 TRBV7-9 ASSLVVLAEFYNEQF
TRBJ2-5 TRBV28 ASKGAVETQY
TRBJ2-1 TRBV10-3 AISETGARNEQF
TRBJ1-1 TRBV7-2 ASSFGTAGTEAF
TRBJ1-2 TRBV18 ASSRDNPLYGYT
TRBJ2-4 TRBV7-9 ASSSGRENIQY
TRBJ2-6 TRBV5-8 ASSLLIRSGANVLT
TRBJ2-5 TRBV6-5 ASSSSGAQETQY
TRBJ2-3 TRBV18 ASSPGLAGVEDTQY
TRBJ1-1 TRBV5-4 AGIENTEAF
TRBJ2-2 TRBV4-2 ASSHPRGRVANTGELF
TRBJ2-1 TRBV4-1 ASSQDNGFAREQF
TRBJ2-5 TRBV19 ASSTRTDQETQY
TRBJ2-1 TRBV15 ATLGGGSYNEQF
TRBJ2-7 TRBV9 ASSAGTSAVYEQY
TRBJ2-5 TRBV9 ASSVVPSGFQETQY
TRBJ2-1 TRBV10-3 AISADSSWSYNEQF
TRBJ2-1 TRBV19 ASSLAGTANNEQF
TRBJ2-1 TRBV9 ASSGGIPQWGVMQF
TRBJ2-3 TRBV4-1 ASSRTGETSTDTQY
TRBJ1-1 TRBV29-1 SVDRTYMNTEAF
TRBJ1-2 TRBV11-2 ASSLFRDRGSFWDGYT
NA TRBV30 AWSGQGLLGEQY
TRBJ2-5 TRBV6-1 ASSRGTGRSETQY
TRBJ2-5 TRBV29-1 SVSEETQY
TRBJ2-7 TRBV5-1 ASSLVEGGPYEQY
TRBJ1-1 TRBV7-9 ASSRNGAMNTEAF
TRBJ2-6 TRBV7-6 ASSPFTGADSGANVLT
TRBJ2-7 TRBV4-3 ASSQETGYYEQY
TRBJ1-6 TRBV11-2 ASSFEGRDNSPLH